This T cell receptor (beta chain) was sequenced for a study of radiotherapy plus CTLA-4 blockade in lung cancer. The study, taken as a whole, reports: Subsequent to radiotherapy plus ipilimumab, tumor-derived TCR clones underwent expansion in blood. Early clone dynamics of blood T cells, plus interferon-beta, reportedly predicted response best.

Here immunoSEQ multiplex PCR was the method, and the copy in TCRdb shows in-frame clones only, minus some. The table lists roughly 63,000 clones, 72% of them singletons. Concerning this clone itself: Antigen unknown.

This CDR3 contains 21 residues. In chemo-refractory metastatic non-small-cell lung cancer, patients got ipilimumab CTLA-4 blockade together with focal radiation. V usage is TRBV1 and J usage is TRBJ2-6; TRBD1, the table's D call, was not compared with the DNA. TRBV1 is assigned pseudogene status. Sequencing was performed on peripheral blood, taken from a patient treated with radiotherapy plus ipilimumab. This TCR came from a human donor with non-small cell lung cancer whose response to radiotherapy plus ipilimumab could not be evaluated. The CDR3 loop reads CTSSLGLHPGTEISGANVLTF. CDR3 DNA: TGCACCAGCAGCCTCGGGTTACACCCCGGGACAGAGATATCTGGGGCCAACGTCCTGACTTTC.